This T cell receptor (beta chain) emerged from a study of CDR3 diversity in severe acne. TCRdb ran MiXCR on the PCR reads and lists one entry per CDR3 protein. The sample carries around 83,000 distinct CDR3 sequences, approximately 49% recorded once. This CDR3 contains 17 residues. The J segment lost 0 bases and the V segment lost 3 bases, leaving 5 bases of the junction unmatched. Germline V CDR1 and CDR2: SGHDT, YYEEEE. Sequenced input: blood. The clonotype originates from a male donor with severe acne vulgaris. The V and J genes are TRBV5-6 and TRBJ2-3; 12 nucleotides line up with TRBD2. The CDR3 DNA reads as TGTGCCAGCAGCTGGGGACTAGCGGGTCTTAGCACAGATACGCAGTATTTT. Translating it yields CASSWGLAGLSTDTQYF.